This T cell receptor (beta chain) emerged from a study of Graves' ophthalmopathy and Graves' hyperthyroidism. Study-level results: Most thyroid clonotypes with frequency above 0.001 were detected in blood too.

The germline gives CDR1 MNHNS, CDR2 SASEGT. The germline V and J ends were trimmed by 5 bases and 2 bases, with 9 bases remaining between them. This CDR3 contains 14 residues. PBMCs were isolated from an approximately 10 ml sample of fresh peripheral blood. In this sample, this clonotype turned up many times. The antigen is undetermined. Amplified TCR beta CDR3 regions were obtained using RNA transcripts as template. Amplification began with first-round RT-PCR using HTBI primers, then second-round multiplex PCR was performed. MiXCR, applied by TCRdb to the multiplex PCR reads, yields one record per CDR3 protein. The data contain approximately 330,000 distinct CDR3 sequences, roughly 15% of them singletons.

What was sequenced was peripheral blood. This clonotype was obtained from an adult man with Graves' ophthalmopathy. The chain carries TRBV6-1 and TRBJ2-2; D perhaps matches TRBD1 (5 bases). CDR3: CASSKTDNTGELFF. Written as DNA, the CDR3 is TGTGCCAGCAGTAAGACAGACAACACCGGGGAGCTGTTTTTT.